This T cell receptor (beta chain) was found in a study of cytotoxic CD8 clonotypes in ibrutinib-treated CLL. General study findings and limits: Baseline levels were approached again at progression, after clonality had risen at ibrutinib response.

A word on this clone: Its antigen is currently unknown.

V was clipped by 7 bases and J by 2 bases; unmatched bases: 4. The CDR3 covers 13 residues. Germline CDR1 is SGHRS and CDR2 is YFSETQ. Method: immunoSEQ multiplex PCR; TCRdb's copy keeps in-frame clones and lacks some. This repertoire shows 43,000 or so clones, 60% to 80% found once; its top ten account for 20% to 25%. Sequenced material: PBMCs, taken after 24 months of ibrutinib treatment. This chain connects TRBV5-1 to TRBJ2-3; 7 bases align to TRBD2. This clonotype was obtained from a human donor with chronic lymphocytic leukemia. In nucleotides, the CDR3 is TGCGCCAGCTCGGGGGGATTCACAGATACGCAGTATTTT. Protein sequence: CASSGGFTDTQYF.